This TCR beta chain is drawn from a study of Ad26.COV2.S vaccination and SARS-CoV-2 variants. Study at large: In the COV1001 trial, the donor was in the Ad26.COV2.S arm.

Treatment in this sample: around 19 received Ad26.COV2.S at low or high dose, single or two shots; 5 received placebo; per-sample allocation not given. It was on day 63 after the first vaccine or placebo injection that samples were taken. Generated by immunoSEQ multiplex PCR, the TCRdb table keeps only in-frame clones and is missing some. The sample includes hundreds of thousands of clones, 86% of them seen just once. CDR1 is SGHNT, CDR2 YYREEE, per germline (reference sequence). The CDR3 length is 18 residues. V gave up 5 bases and J gave up 0 bases; unmatched junction bases: 12. The V call is TRBV5-4, the J call TRBJ2-3, with TRBD2 matching 10 bases. The TCR was taken from a person between 18 and 60 years old who received the Ad26.COV2.S COVID-19 vaccine or a placebo. The source material was peripheral blood, sampled in a trial of Ad26.COV2.S vaccine versus placebo. The CDR3 DNA reads as TGTGCCAGCAGACGTAGCGGGGGGACGACAATTAGCACAGATACGCAGTATTTT. It translates to CASRRSGGTTISTDTQYF.